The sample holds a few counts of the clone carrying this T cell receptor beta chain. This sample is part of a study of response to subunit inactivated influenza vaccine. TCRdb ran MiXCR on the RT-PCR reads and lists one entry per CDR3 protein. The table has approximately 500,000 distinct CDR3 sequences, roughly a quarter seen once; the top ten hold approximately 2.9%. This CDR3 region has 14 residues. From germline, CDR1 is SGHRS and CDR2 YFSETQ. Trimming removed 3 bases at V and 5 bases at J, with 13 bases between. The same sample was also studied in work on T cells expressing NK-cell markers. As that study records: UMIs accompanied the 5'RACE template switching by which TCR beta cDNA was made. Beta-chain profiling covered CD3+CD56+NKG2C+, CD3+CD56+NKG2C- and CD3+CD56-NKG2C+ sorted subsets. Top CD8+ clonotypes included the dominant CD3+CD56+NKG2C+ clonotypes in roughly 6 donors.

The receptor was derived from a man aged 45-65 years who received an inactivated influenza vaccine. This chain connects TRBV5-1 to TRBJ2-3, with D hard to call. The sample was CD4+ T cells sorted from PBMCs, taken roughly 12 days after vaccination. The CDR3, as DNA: TGCGCCAGCAGCTGGGTGGATATACGAGATACGCAGTATTTT. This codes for CASSWVDIRDTQYF.